The source of this TCR beta chain is a study of STAT3 mutations in large granular lymphocyte leukemia. Findings and limits, study-wide: Every T-cell large granular lymphocyte leukemia patient had at least one immunodominant TCR beta clonotype.

As regards this clone: Its target is unknown.

CDR1 and CDR2 (germline): MGHRA, YSYEKL. V gave up 0 bases and J gave up 4 bases; unmatched junction bases: 11. The length of the CDR3 is 18 residues. Sequenced by immunoSEQ multiplex PCR; TCRdb stores in-frame clones only, minus some. The sample lists about 4,300 clones, about 60% seen once, with around 38% in the top ten. The receptor's source is a human donor with T large granular lymphocyte leukemia. Some clones in this sample may be carry-over from other donors' samples. The chain combines TRBV4-1 with TRBJ2-7, with 11 bases that match TRBD2. The sequenced sample was PBMCs. As DNA, the CDR3 is TGCGCCAGCAGCCAAGATCCCCCTCCTAGCGGGAGGTTTTACGAGCAGTACTTC. Protein: CASSQDPPPSGRFYEQYF.